Described below is a single T cell receptor beta chain sequence and its context. Sequencing was performed with immunoSEQ multiplex PCR; in TCRdb, only in-frame clones are kept and a portion is missing. The sample lists tens of thousands of clones; around 84% were seen once. This sample was included in a study of T cell changes during pregnancy in multiple sclerosis. V gave up 3 bases and J gave up 8 bases, with 13 bases separating them. The CDR3 extends over 13 amino acids. Germline CDR1 is SEHNR and CDR2 is FQNEAQ (reference sequence). The TCR originated in a female donor with multiple sclerosis, enrolled in a pregnancy study. The rearrangement joins TRBV7-9 to TRBJ1-2; D not resolved. The input for sequencing was CD4+ T cells from peripheral blood mononuclear cells, taken before pregnancy. Written as DNA, the CDR3 is TGTGCCAGCAGCTTGTGGAATCGGGGAGGCTACACCTTC. It is translated as CASSLWNRGGYTF.